Given below is one TCR beta chain in context. Its recognized antigen is unknown. No much larger clonotype is one base removed from it; base qualities were not supplied. This sample is part of a study of blood T cell repertoires in COVID-19 (TCRdb year 2020). Regarding the study in general: Samples covering the acute and convalescent phases of COVID-19 were provided by collaborators in the United States, Italy and Spain. The prospective study material was composed of cDNA or gDNA derived from T cells, B-cell-depleted T cells, or PBMCs. Subjects who had been exposed to COVID-19, were actively infected with it, or had recovered from it provided the deeply sampled blood TCRbeta repertoires that made up the dataset. The repertoires were released in a freely available public database meant as a resource for research on the immune response to SARS-CoV-2. Samples came from the ongoing ImmuneRACE study (first 160 participants) plus 1,254 subjects from 6 global collaborators. Nearly every sample came with metadata listing a de-identified subject ID, COVID-19 status, age in years and sex. Where available, HLA class I and class II types were obtained from metadata supplied by the sample provider rather than from assay-based typing. The full study reports these points: How much clinical and demographic metadata was included differed by source and by participant, and the metadata was provided uncurated.

Enrolling through a virtual design, the prospective study's participants ranged in age from roughly 18 to 95 years and lived across about two dozen United States geographic areas. In the prospective study, participants were assigned to cohorts based on the clinical history participants reported in a screening survey and a study questionnaire. Each participant in the prospective study had whole blood, serum and a nasopharyngeal or oropharyngeal swab collected by mobile phlebotomists. Prospective study participants could optionally give additional blood draws and questionnaires over an approximately 2-month period. Before DNA extraction, blood samples from the prospective study were shipped at room temperature or frozen. TCRbeta CDR3 regions were amplified from genomic DNA by means of the immunoSEQ Assay, a bias-controlled multiplex PCR. For the original study's pipeline: The number of nucleated cells in each sample was estimated by amplification of reference gene primers within the assay. Sequence reads were collapsed and filtered to measure the absolute abundance of every unique TCRbeta CDR3 rearrangement. For each sample, productive Simpson clonality was calculated by taking the square root of Simpson's diversity index across productive rearrangements. TCRdb re-hosts the immuneACCESS table, in-frame sequences only. Its copies lack some clones; in the studies checked, an unresolved V gene accounts for under half of them, and the cause for the rest is not known. Clone size and the V and J calls come from that table; the DNA yielded D and trimming. A total of 380,000 or so clones appear in this sample, approximately 88% of them only once. Of the sample, around 0.95% is held by the ten largest clones.

Sequencing was done on a sample of PBMCs or T cells enriched from blood (not recorded which). This clonotype originated in a young woman with acute COVID-19.

The encoded CDR3 is CASSKWTETEAFF. The base sequence is TGCGCCAGCAGCAAATGGACAGAAACTGAAGCTTTCTTT. The chain is made from TRBV5-1 and TRBJ1-1; a tentative D match to TRBD1 spans 6 bases. The CDR3 starts with the cysteine, ends with the phenylalanine, and has 13 residues. Only the CDR3 part of the read is kept: 39 bases, read in frame from the first base. V and J are truncated by 4 bases and 5 bases respectively, leaving an intervening sequence of 12 bases. As encoded in the germline V gene, CDR1 is SGHRS while CDR2 is YFSETQ.